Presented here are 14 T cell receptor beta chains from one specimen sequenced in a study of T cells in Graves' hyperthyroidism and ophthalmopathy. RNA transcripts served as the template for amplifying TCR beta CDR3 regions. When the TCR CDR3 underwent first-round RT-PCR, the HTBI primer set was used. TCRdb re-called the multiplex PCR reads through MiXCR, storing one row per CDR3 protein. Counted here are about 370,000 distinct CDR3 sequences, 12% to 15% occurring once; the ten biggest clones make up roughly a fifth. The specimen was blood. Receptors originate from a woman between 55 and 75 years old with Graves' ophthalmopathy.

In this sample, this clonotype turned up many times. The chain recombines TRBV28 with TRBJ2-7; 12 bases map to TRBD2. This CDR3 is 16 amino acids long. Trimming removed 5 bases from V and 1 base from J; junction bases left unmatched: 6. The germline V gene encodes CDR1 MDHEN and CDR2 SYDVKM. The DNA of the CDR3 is TGTGCCAGCAGTCTCCAGACTAGCGGGAGTTCCTACGAGCAGTACTTC. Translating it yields CASSLQTSGSSYEQYF.

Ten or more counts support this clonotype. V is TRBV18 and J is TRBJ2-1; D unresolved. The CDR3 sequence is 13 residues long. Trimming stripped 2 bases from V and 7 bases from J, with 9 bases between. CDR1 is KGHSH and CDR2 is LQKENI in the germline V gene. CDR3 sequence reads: CASSPSRQNEQFF. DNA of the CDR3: TGTGCCAGCTCACCATCGAGGCAGAATGAGCAGTTCTTC.

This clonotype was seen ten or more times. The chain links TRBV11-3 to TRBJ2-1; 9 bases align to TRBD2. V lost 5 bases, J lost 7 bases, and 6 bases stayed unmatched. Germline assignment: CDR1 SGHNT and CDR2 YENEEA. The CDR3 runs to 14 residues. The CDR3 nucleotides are TGTGCCAGCAGCCATAGACTAGCGGCTAATGAGCAGTTCTTC. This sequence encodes CASSHRLAANEQFF. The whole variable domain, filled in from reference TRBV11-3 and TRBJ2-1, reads EAGVVQSPRYKIIEKKQPVAFWCNPISGHNTLYWYLQNLGQGPELLIRYENEEAVDDSQLPKDRFSAERLKGVDSTLKIQPAELGDSAVYLCASSHRLAANEQFFGPGTRLTVL.

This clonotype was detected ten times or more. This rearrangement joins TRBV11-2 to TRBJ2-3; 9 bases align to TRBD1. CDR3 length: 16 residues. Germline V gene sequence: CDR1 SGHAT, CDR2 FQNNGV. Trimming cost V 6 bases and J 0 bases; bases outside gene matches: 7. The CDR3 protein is CASRLTGGWSTDTQYF. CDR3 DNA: TGTGCCAGCAGGCTAACAGGGGGCTGGAGCACAGATACGCAGTATTTT.

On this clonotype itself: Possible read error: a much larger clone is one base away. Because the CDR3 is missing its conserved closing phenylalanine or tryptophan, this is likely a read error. The CDR3 protein is CASSRPTGRGGETQYL. CDR3 bases: TGTGCCAGCAGTAGACCGACAGGGCGAGGGGGAGAGACCCAGTACCTC. The chain recombines TRBV27 with TRBJ2-5; 7 bases are a match to TRBD1. This CDR3 contains 16 residues. Germline CDR1 reads MNHEY; CDR2 reads SMNVEV (reference sequence). Trimming took 5 bases from V and 4 from J; bases not matched to a gene: 13.

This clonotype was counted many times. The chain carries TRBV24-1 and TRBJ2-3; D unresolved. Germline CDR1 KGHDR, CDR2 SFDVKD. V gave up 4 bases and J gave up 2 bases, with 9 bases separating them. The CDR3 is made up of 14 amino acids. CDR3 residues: CATSEGGFTDTQYF. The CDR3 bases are TGTGCCACCAGTGAGGGCGGATTCACAGATACGCAGTATTTT.

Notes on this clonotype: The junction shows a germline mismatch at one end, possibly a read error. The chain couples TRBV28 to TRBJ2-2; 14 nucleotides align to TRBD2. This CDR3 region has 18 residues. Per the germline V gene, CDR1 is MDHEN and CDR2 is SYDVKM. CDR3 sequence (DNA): TGTGCCGGCAGTTTGGGCCGACTAGCGGGAGGGCTGACCGGGGAGCTGTTTTTT. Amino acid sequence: CAGSLGRLAGGLTGELFF.

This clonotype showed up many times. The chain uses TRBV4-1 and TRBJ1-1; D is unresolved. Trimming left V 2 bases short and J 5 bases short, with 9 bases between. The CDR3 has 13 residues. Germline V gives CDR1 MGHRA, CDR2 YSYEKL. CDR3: CASSQLGWTEAFF. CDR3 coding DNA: TGCGCCAGCAGCCAACTAGGATGGACTGAAGCTTTCTTT.

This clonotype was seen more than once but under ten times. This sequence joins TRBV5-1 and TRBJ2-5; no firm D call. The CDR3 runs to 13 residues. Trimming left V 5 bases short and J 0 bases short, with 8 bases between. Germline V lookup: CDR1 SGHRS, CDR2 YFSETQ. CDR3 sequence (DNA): TGCGCCAGCAGTGCCATAAACCAAGAGACCCAGTACTTC. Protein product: CASSAINQETQYF.

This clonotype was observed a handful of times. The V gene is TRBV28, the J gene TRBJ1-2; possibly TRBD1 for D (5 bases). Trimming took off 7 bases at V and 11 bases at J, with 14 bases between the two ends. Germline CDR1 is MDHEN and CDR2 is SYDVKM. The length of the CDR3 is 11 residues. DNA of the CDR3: TGTGCCAGCACTGGAGTTGGGGGATACACCTTC. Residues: CASTGVGGYTF.

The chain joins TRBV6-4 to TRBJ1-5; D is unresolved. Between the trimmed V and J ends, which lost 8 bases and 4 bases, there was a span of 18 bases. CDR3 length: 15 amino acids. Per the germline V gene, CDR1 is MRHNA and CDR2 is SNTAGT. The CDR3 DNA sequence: TGTGCCAGCTTCCCGGACGGTTCCCCTAATCAGCCCCAGCATTTT. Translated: CASFPDGSPNQPQHF.

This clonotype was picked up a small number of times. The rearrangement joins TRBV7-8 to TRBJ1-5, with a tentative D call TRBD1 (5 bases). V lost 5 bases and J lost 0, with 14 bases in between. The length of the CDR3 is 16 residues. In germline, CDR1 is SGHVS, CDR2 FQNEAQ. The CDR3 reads CASSPGRGTSNQPQHF. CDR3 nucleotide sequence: TGTGCCAGCAGCCCTGGTCGGGGGACTAGCAATCAGCCCCAGCATTTT.

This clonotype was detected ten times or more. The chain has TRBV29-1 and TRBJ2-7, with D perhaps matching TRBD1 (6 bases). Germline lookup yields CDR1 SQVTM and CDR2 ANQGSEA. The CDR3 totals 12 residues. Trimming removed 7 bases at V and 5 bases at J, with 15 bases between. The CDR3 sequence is CSGSTGFHEQYF. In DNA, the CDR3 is TGCAGCGGGAGCACAGGGTTCCACGAGCAGTACTTC.

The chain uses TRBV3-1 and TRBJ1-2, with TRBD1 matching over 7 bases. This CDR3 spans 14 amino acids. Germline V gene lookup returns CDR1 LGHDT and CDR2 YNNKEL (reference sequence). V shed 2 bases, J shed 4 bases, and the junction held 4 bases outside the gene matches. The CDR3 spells CASSQMSGGYGYTF. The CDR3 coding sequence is TGTGCCAGCAGCCAAATGTCAGGGGGCTATGGCTACACCTTC.